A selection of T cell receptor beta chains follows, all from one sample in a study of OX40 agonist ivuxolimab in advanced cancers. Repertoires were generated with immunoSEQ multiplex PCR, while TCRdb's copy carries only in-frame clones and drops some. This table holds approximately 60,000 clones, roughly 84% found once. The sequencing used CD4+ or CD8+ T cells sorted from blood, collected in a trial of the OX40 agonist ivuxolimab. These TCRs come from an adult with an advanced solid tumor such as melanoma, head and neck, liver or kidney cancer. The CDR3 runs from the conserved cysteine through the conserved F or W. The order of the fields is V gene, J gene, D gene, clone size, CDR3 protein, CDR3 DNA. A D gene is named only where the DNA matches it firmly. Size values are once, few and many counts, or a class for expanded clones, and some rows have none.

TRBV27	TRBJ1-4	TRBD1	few	CASSLLGTGNEKLFF	TGTGCCAGCAGTTTATTAGGGACAGGGAATGAAAAACTGTTTTTT
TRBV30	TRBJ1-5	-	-	CAWSAQGQPQHF	TGTGCCTGGAGTGCACAGGGTCAGCCCCAGCATTTT
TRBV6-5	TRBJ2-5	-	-	CASTPDREGETQYF	TGTGCCAGCACCCCGGACAGGGAGGGTGAGACCCAGTACTTC
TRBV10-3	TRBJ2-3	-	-	CAISERGTDTQYF	TGTGCCATCAGTGAGCGGGGGACAGATACGCAGTATTTT
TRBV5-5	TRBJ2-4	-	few	CASSLEGNIQYF	TGTGCCAGCAGCTTGGAGGGGAACATTCAGTACTTC
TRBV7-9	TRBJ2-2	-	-	CASSSGRGRPGELFF	TGTGCCAGCAGCTCTGGACGGGGGCGTCCCGGGGAGCTGTTTTTT
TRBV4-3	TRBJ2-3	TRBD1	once	CASSQEGTATDTQYF	TGCGCCAGCAGCCAAGAGGGGACAGCCACAGATACGCAGTATTTT
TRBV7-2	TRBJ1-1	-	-	CASSLARLGTANTEAFF	TGTGCCAGCAGCTTAGCTCGGTTAGGGACGGCGAACACTGAAGCTTTCTTT
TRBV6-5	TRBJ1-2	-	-	CASSSGTRGYTF	TGTGCCAGCAGCTCAGGGACGAGAGGCTACACCTTC
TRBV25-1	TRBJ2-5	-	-	CASSRRGNLAETQYF	TGTGCCAGCTCGCGAAGGGGGAATCTTGCGGAGACCCAGTACTTC
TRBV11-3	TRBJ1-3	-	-	CASSPGTRGNTIYF	TGTGCCAGCAGCCCCGGGACGCGGGGAAACACCATATATTTT
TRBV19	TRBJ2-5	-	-	CASSIMRGGQETQYF	TGTGCCAGTAGTATAATGCGTGGAGGTCAAGAGACCCAGTACTTC
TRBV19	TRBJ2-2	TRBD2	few	CASSIGLAGATGELFF	TGTGCCAGTAGTATAGGGCTAGCGGGAGCCACCGGGGAGCTGTTTTTT
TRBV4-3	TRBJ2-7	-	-	CASSQGPWGTYEQYF	TGCGCCAGCAGCCAAGGTCCCTGGGGGACCTACGAGCAGTACTTC
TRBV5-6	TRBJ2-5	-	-	CASSWATVRGGAGETQYF	TGTGCCAGTTCCTGGGCGACCGTGCGGGGTGGGGCGGGGGAGACCCAGTACTTC
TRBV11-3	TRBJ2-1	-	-	CASSFLSHNEQFF	TGTGCCAGCAGCTTTTTATCCCACAATGAGCAGTTCTTC
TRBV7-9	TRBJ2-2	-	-	CASSLARELFF	TGTGCCAGCAGCTTAGCCAGGGAGCTGTTTTTT
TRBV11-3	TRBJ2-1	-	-	CASRATHSSYNEQFF	TGTGCCAGCAGGGCGACTCATAGCTCCTACAATGAGCAGTTCTTC
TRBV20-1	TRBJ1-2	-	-	CSAREGWGYTF	TGCAGTGCTAGAGAAGGGTGGGGCTACACCTTC
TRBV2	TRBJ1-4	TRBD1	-	CATGDRPNEKLFF	TGTGCCACCGGGGACAGGCCTAATGAAAAACTGTTTTTT
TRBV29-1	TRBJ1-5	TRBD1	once	CSVVSGTGVDQPQHF	TGCAGCGTTGTTTCCGGGACAGGGGTAGATCAGCCCCAGCATTTT
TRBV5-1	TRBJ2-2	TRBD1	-	CASSDEQGLNTGELFF	TGCGCCAGCAGCGACGAACAGGGGCTGAACACCGGGGAGCTGTTTTTT
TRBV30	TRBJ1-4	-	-	CAWMQRGEKLFF	TGTGCCTGGATGCAGCGCGGGGAAAAACTGTTTTTT
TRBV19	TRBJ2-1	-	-	CASSIVGGTVPNEQFF	TGTGCCAGTAGTATAGTAGGCGGGACCGTACCCAATGAGCAGTTCTTC
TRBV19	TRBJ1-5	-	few	CASSRRGEGGSQPQHF	TGTGCCAGTAGTAGGAGGGGGGAAGGGGGATCTCAGCCCCAGCATTTT
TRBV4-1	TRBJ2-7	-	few	CASSPPGPYEQYF	TGCGCCAGCAGCCCCCCAGGACCCTACGAGCAGTACTTC
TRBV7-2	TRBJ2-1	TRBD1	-	CASSLEQTGGYNEQFF	TGTGCCAGCAGCTTAGAACAGACAGGGGGCTACAATGAGCAGTTCTTC
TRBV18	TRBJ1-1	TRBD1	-	CASSTREGGAYTEAFF	TGTGCCAGCTCAACACGAGAAGGGGGCGCGTACACTGAAGCTTTCTTT
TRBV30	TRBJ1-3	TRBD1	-	CAWSGQGLLSGNTIYF	TGTGCCTGGAGTGGACAGGGACTCCTCTCTGGAAACACCATATATTTT
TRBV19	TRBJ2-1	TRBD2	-	CASSPPHGAGVYNEQFF	TGTGCCAGTAGTCCCCCCCATGGGGCGGGGGTGTACAATGAGCAGTTCTTC
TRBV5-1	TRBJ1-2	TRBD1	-	CASSIGQVYGYTF	TGCGCCAGCAGCATCGGACAGGTCTATGGCTACACCTTC
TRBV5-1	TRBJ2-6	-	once	CASSPAPRAGANVLTF	TGCGCCAGCAGCCCGGCCCCGCGGGCTGGGGCCAACGTCCTGACTTTC
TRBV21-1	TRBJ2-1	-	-	CASSKTPKGGNEQFF	TGTGCCAGCAGCAAAACTCCCAAGGGGGGAAATGAGCAGTTCTTC
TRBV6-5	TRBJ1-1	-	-	CASSSRGREGMGAFF	TGTGCCAGCAGTTCCCGGGGACGGGAGGGTATGGGAGCTTTCTTT
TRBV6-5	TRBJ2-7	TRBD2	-	CASTLFGSGSYEQYF	TGTGCCAGCACCCTCTTTGGTAGCGGGAGTTACGAGCAGTACTTC
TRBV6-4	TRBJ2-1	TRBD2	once	CASSDRRGGRNEQFF	TGTGCCAGCAGTGACCGGCGCGGGGGGAGGAATGAGCAGTTCTTC
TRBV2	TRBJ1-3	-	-	CASSDGRRSGNTIYF	TGTGCCAGCAGTGACGGGCGGCGCTCTGGAAACACCATATATTTT
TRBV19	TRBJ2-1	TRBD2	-	CASRPAGGTHNEQFF	TGTGCCAGTAGGCCAGCGGGAGGTACCCACAATGAGCAGTTCTTC
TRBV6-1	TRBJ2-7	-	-	CASSERDTKQYF	TGTGCCAGCAGTGAGAGGGACACCAAGCAGTACTTC
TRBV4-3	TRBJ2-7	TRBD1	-	CASSPGGYEQYF	TGCGCCAGCAGTCCAGGGGGCTACGAGCAGTACTTC
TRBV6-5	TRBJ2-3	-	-	CASSYGLNSLDTQYF	TGTGCCAGCAGTTACGGGTTAAACTCTCTGGATACGCAGTATTTT
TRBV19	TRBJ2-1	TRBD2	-	CASSIGLAGFASGEQFF	TGTGCCAGTAGTATTGGACTAGCGGGGTTTGCGAGCGGTGAGCAGTTCTTC
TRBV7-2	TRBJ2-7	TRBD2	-	CASSKTSGSYEQYF	TGTGCCAGCAGCAAGACTAGCGGGAGTTACGAGCAGTACTTC
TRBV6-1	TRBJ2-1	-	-	CASSGGLARNEQFF	TGTGCCAGCAGTGGGGGGCTAGCGCGAAATGAGCAGTTCTTC
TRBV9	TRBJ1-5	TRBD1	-	CASSEGQRNQPQHF	TGTGCCAGCAGCGAGGGACAGCGCAATCAGCCCCAGCATTTT
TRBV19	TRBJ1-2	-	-	CASSPRSYGYTF	TGTGCCAGTAGCCCAAGGAGCTATGGCTACACCTTC
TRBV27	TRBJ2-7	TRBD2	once	CASSPNSGRNEQYF	TGTGCCAGCAGTCCCAATAGCGGGAGGAACGAGCAGTACTTC
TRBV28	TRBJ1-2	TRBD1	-	CASSPSDREMRGYTF	TGTGCCAGCAGTCCGTCAGACAGGGAGATGCGGGGCTACACCTTC